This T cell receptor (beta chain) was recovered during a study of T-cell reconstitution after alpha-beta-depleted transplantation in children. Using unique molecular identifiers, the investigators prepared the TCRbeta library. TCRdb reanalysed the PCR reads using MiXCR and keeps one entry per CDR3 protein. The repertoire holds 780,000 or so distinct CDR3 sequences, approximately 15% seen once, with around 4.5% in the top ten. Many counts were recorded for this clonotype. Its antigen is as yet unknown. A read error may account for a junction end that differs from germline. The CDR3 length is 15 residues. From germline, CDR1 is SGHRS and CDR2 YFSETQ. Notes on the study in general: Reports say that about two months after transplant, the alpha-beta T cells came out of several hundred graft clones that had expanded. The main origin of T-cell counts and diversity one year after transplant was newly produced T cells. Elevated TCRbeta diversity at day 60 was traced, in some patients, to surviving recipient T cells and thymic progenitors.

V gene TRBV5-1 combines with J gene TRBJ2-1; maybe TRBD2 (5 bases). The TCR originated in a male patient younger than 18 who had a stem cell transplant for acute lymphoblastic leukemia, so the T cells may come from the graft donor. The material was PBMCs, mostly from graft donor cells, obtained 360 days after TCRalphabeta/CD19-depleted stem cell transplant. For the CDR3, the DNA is TGTGCCAGCAGCTTAGCCGGACTCTCCTACAATGAGCAGTTCTTC. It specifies CASSLAGLSYNEQFF.